This entry describes one T cell receptor (beta chain). Antigen unknown. The sample belongs to a study of PD-1 blockade in classical Hodgkin lymphoma. General study points: Nivolumab initiated under 1 year post-ASCT led to patient exclusion. Newly diagnosed patients had baseline TCR diversity that was reportedly lower than that of healthy donors.

The CDR3 consists of 14 residues. V was clipped by 0 bases and J by 2 bases, with 8 bases between them. Germline CDR1 is SGHRS and CDR2 is YFSETQ. TCRdb's table, derived via immunoSEQ multiplex PCR, lists solely in-frame clones and lacks some. Of 50,000 to 65,000 clones in the sample, 88% were seen once. Each of the patients experienced relapse following autologous stem cell transplantation, and their brentuximab vedotin exposure differed. Complete response, partial response or progressive disease constituted the best response categories observed. The sequencing used peripheral blood mononuclear cells (PBMCs), collected before the second cycle of nivolumab. V gene TRBV5-1 combines with J gene TRBJ2-5; the D is unclear. The clonotype originates from a human donor with classical Hodgkin lymphoma. This CDR3 is CASSLAAGQETQYF. The CDR3 nucleotides are TGCGCCAGCAGCTTGGCGGCAGGACAAGAGACCCAGTACTTC.